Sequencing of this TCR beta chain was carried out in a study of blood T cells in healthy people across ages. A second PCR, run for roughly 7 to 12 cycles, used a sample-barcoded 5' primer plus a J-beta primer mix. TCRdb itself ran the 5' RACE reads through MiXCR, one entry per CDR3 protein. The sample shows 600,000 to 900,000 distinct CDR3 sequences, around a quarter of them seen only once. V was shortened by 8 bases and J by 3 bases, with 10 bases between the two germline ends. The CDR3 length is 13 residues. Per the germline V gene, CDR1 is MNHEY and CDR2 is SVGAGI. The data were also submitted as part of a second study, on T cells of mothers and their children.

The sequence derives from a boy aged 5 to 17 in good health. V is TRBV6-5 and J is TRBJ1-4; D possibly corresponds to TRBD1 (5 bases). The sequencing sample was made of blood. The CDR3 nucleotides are TGTGCCAGCGGCAGGGCGTCTAATGAAAAACTGTTTTTT. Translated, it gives CASGRASNEKLFF.